The 10 T cell receptor beta chains given below trace back to one sample, sequenced in a study of blood T cell repertoires in COVID-19. Some clones are missing from TCRdb's copy, which holds only in-frame ones; the method was immunoSEQ multiplex PCR. The sample lists about 160,000 clones, approximately 83% occurring once. Input material: peripheral blood. The receptors here all came from a man in his 70s who had recovered from COVID-19.

J is TRBJ2-1 and V is TRBV27; tentatively, D is TRBD1 (5 bases). Trimming stripped 6 bases from V and 7 bases from J, with 7 bases between. CDR3 length: 11 residues. From germline, CDR1 is MNHEY and CDR2 SMNVEV (reference sequence). The CDR3 nucleotides read TGTGCCAGCAGCTACAGGAATGAGCAGTTCTTC. Its protein is CASSYRNEQFF.

This chain's CDR3 is CASSPQTQYEQYF. The CDR3 nucleotides are TGTGCCAGCAGTCCGCAAACACAGTACGAGCAGTACTTC. The chain links TRBV27 to TRBJ2-7; D ambiguous. Trimming removed 5 bases from V and 4 bases from J, with 12 bases in between. Germline CDR1 reads MNHEY; CDR2 reads SMNVEV (reference sequence). This CDR3 contains 13 residues.

This rearrangement joins TRBV14 to TRBJ2-7; D ambiguous. CDR3 length: 13 amino acids. Germline lookup yields CDR1 SGHDN and CDR2 FVKESK. V lost 1 base, J lost 0 bases, and 4 bases lay in between. The DNA for the CDR3 is TGTGCCAGCAGCCAAGCAGGCTCCTACGAGCAGTACTTC. Protein sequence: CASSQAGSYEQYF. Full variable domain (outside the CDR3, taken from reference TRBV14 and TRBJ2-7): EAGVTQFPSHSVIEKGQTVTLRCDPISGHDNLYWYRRVMGKEIKFLLHFVKESKQDESGMPNNRFLAERTGGTYSTLKVQPAELEDSGVYFCASSQAGSYEQYFGPGTRLTVT.

This clone was found once. The V gene is TRBV9, the J gene TRBJ2-3, with D unresolved. Trimming took 2 bases from V and 2 from J, leaving 12 bases between them. The V gene's germline CDR1 is SGDLS and CDR2 YYNGEE. This CDR3 has 15 amino acids. The CDR3 DNA sequence: TGTGCCAGCAGCGTCGATCCAGGATTCACAGATACGCAGTATTTT. Translating gives CASSVDPGFTDTQYF.

CDR3 protein: CASSFAAGVDEQYF. The CDR3 DNA follows: TGTGCCAGCAGCTTTGCTGCGGGAGTGGATGAGCAGTACTTC. The chain links TRBV7-3 to TRBJ2-7, with TRBD2 matching over 7 bases. CDR3 length: 14 residues. Germline V gives CDR1 SGHTA, CDR2 FQGTGA. The junction had 9 bases not matched to a gene; V was cut back by 3 bases and J by 7 bases.

The chain combines TRBV5-4 with TRBJ1-4; D may be TRBD1 (5 bases). The CDR3 is made up of 14 amino acids. The V gene's germline CDR1 is SGHNT and CDR2 YYREEE (reference sequence). The ends were cut back, 0 bases at V and 2 bases at J, with 5 bases in the middle. The CDR3 reads CASSLGQTNEKLFF. Here the CDR3 DNA reads TGTGCCAGCAGCTTGGGACAGACTAATGAAAAACTGTTTTTT. The complete variable domain, with remaining parts taken from reference TRBV5-4 and TRBJ1-4, reads ETGVTQSPTHLIKTRGQQVTLRCSSQSGHNTVSWYQQALGQGPQFIFQYYREEENGRGNFPPRFSGLQFPNYSSELNVNALELDDSALYLCASSLGQTNEKLFFGSGTQLSVL.

This clone showed up just a few times. The V and J genes are TRBV5-1 and TRBJ2-2; 7 bases map to TRBD2. Germline CDR1 is SGHRS and CDR2 is YFSETQ. V lost 5 bases, J lost 1 base, and 5 bases stayed unmatched. The CDR3 covers 15 residues. CDR3 loop: CASRGGTENTGELFF. CDR3 bases: TGCGCCAGCAGGGGAGGGACGGAGAACACCGGGGAGCTGTTTTTT. Looking up the rest from reference TRBV5-1 and TRBJ2-2 gives the full variable domain: KAGVTQTPRYLIKTRGQQVTLSCSPISGHRSVSWYQQTPGQGLQFLFEYFSETQRNKGNFPGRFSGRQFSNSRSEMNVSTLELGDSALYLCASRGGTENTGELFFGEGSRLTVL.

This clone has just one count. V and J are TRBV27 and TRBJ2-2; perhaps TRBD2 as D (5 bases). Between the trimmed V and J ends, which lost 1 base and 7 bases, there was a span of 10 bases. Germline CDR1 reads MNHEY; CDR2 reads SMNVEV (reference sequence). This CDR3 is 14 amino acids long. CDR3 in amino acids: CASSLLRVSGELFF. In nucleotides, the CDR3 is TGTGCCAGCAGTTTATTGAGGGTTAGCGGGGAGCTGTTTTTT.

This chain joins TRBV6-2 or TRBV6-3 and TRBJ2-1; 9 bases align to TRBD2. Germline trimming cut 5 bases from V and 8 bases from J; bases unmatched to any gene: 13. Germline lookup yields CDR1 MNHEY and CDR2 SVGEGT. This CDR3 region has 16 residues. This CDR3 is CASSRLAGVHAHEQFF. Here the CDR3 DNA reads TGTGCCAGCAGTCGATTAGCGGGGGTACATGCTCATGAGCAGTTCTTC.

The J gene is TRBJ1-3, the V gene TRBV19; D ambiguous. From germline, CDR1 is LNHDA and CDR2 SQIVND (reference sequence). This CDR3 region has 16 residues. V lost 7 bases and J lost 4, with 20 bases in between. In nucleotides, the CDR3 is TGTGCCAGTATTGGCGGCTCCAGACCCCTCGGAAACACCATATATTTT. Translation: CASIGGSRPLGNTIYF. The variable domain in full, completed from reference TRBV19 and TRBJ1-3, reads DGGITQSPKYLFRKEGQNVTLSCEQNLNHDAMYWYRQDPGQGLRLIYYSQIVNDFQKGDIAEGYSVSREKKESFPLTVTSAQKNPTAFYLCASIGGSRPLGNTIYFGEGSWLTVV.